Listed here is a single T cell receptor beta chain. Its antigen is unidentified. Trimming stripped 1 base from V and 2 bases from J, with 11 bases between. This CDR3 has 14 amino acids. CDR1 and CDR2 from the germline V gene are SQVTM and ANQGSEA. The data originate from a study of beta chain features in type 1 diabetes. Findings and caveats of the study: The study found moderately but significantly shorter TCRB CDR3s in all four CD4+ subsets of Type 1 diabetes patients.

As every portion of the isolated RNA was reverse transcribed, the sequencing read expressed TCRB transcripts. The data were produced by immunoSEQ multiplex PCR, yet TCRdb's version contains in-frame clones alone and is incomplete. The repertoire holds 550,000 to 850,000 clones, roughly 12% seen once, with approximately 0.02% in the top ten. This receptor was taken from a man between 18 and 29 years old with type 1 diabetes. The specimen sequenced was naive CD4+ T cells from blood. J is TRBJ2-5 and V is TRBV29-1; a possible D gene is TRBD2 (5 bases). The CDR3 region is CSVEVWAGQETQYF. CDR3 bases: TGCAGCGTTGAAGTTTGGGCGGGTCAAGAGACCCAGTACTTC.